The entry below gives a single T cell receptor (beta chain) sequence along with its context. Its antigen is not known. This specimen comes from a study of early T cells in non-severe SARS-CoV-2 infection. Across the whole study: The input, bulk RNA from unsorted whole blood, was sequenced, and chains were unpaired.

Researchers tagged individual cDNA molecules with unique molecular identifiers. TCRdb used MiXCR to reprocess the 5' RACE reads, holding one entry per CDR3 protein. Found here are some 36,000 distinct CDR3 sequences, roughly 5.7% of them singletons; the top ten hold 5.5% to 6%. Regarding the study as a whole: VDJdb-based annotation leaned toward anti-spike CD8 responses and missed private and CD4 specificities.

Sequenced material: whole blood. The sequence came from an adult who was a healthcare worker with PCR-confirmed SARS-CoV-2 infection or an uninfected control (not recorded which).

CDR3 nucleotides: TGTGCCAGCAGCCAGACGGGCAACTATGGCTACACCTTC. Translation: CASSQTGNYGYTF. The chain has TRBV5-8 and TRBJ1-2, with D unclear. With 4 bases removed from V and 2 bases from J, the gap between germline ends came to 9 bases. The CDR3 loop spans 13 amino acids. The V gene's germline CDR1 is SGHTS and CDR2 YDEGEE.